One sample yielded the 3 T cell receptor beta chains listed below, sequenced in a study of CXCR3-negative and CXCR3-positive naive CD8 T cells. The authors prepared UMI-labeled TRB cDNA libraries by 5' RACE. TCRdb re-called the 5' RACE reads and gives one entry per CDR3 protein, without DNA. The sample data list more than 80,000 distinct CDR3 sequences. Study-wide results and caveats: Comparison of naive cells showed more hydrophobic TRB CDR3s in CXCR3-positive than in CXCR3-negative naive cells.

Which antigens these TCRs recognize remains unknown. Sequenced: naive CXCR3+ CD8+ T cells from blood. As for subset: CD45RO-CCR7+CD27+CD95- naive CD8+ T cells expressing CXCR3 (TNR3+). These receptors came from a human donor in good health. Some clones in this sample may be carry-over from other donors' samples.

The chain has TRBV7-8 and TRBJ2-7; with no DNA, the TCRdb D assignment of TRBD1 cannot be verified. The CDR3 totals 14 residues. CDR1 and CDR2 from the germline V gene are SGHVS and FQNEAQ. The CDR3 region is CASCPGQGAYEQYF. The variable domain in full, with the rest retrieved from reference TRBV7-8 and TRBJ2-7, is GAGVSQSPRYKVAKRGQDVALRCDPISGHVSLFWYQQALGQGPEFLTYFQNEAQLDKSGLPSDRFFAERPEGSVSTLKIQRTQQEDSAVYLCASCPGQGAYEQYFGPGTRLTVT.

The chain combines TRBV9 with TRBJ1-1. CDR3 size: 15 residues. The germline V gene has CDR1 SGDLS and CDR2 YYNGEE. CDR3 amino acids: CASSVAAFGGNEAFF.

The chain employs TRBV7-2 and TRBJ2-7; TCRdb proposes TRBD2, but this gene call is untestable without DNA. CDR1 and CDR2 (germline): SGHTA, FQGNSA. The CDR3 loop spans 16 amino acids. CDR3 residues: CASSLAETSGSYEQYF.